One sample yielded the 5 T cell receptor beta chains listed below, sequenced in a study of identical twins. TCRdb re-derived calls from the 5' RACE reads in MiXCR, one entry per CDR3 protein. The sample holds approximately 500,000 distinct CDR3 sequences, 24% seen once. These data were also reused for a study on T cells expressing NK-cell markers.

Sequenced input: CD4+ T cells sorted from blood. These receptors all come from a woman younger than 35 in good health.

This chain uses TRBV10-2 with TRBJ2-7; 9 nucleotides match TRBD2. The CDR3 is 14 residues long. From germline, CDR1 is WSHSY and CDR2 SAAADI. J lost 2 bases, V lost 6 bases, and 5 bases had no gene match. CDR3 residues: CASRETSGTYEQYF. The CDR3, as DNA: TGCGCCAGCAGGGAGACTAGCGGTACCTACGAGCAGTACTTC.

This CDR3 is CASGLGQGYGYTF. The DNA of the CDR3 is TGTGCTAGTGGTTTGGGACAGGGTTATGGCTACACCTTC. This chain joins TRBV12-5 and TRBJ1-2; TRBD1 matches 7 bases. V gave up 1 base and J gave up 5 bases; unmatched junction bases: 1. CDR3 size: 13 residues. Germline V gene data show CDR1 as LGHNT and CDR2 as FRNRAP.

This clonotype has only a few counts. The rearrangement joins TRBV28 to TRBJ1-1; 7 bases map to TRBD1. V lost 6 bases, J lost 7 bases, and 11 bases stayed unmatched. Germline-derived CDR1 and CDR2 are MDHEN and SYDVKM. CDR3 length: 14 amino acids. The DNA of the CDR3 is TGTGCCAGCAGGATTGAACAGGGGACCAGTGAAGCTTTCTTT. This sequence encodes CASRIEQGTSEAFF.

The chain recombines TRBV9 with TRBJ2-7; 8 nucleotides match TRBD1. CDR3 length: 15 amino acids. Trimming removed 0 bases from V and 3 bases from J; junction bases left unmatched: 5. Germline V gene data show CDR1 as SGDLS and CDR2 as YYNGEE. The CDR3 protein is CASSVVPGQGYEQYF. CDR3 bases: TGTGCCAGCAGCGTAGTCCCAGGACAGGGCTACGAGCAGTACTTC.

This clonotype was counted a few times. The rearrangement links TRBV29-1 to TRBJ2-3, with TRBD2 identical over 7 bases. V gave up 4 bases and J gave up 0 bases; unmatched junction bases: 1. CDR1 SQVTM and CDR2 ANQGSEA come from the germline V gene. The CDR3 is 13 amino acids. The DNA of the CDR3 is TGCAGCGTTGGGGAGGGGAGCACAGATACGCAGTATTTT. Protein product: CSVGEGSTDTQYF.